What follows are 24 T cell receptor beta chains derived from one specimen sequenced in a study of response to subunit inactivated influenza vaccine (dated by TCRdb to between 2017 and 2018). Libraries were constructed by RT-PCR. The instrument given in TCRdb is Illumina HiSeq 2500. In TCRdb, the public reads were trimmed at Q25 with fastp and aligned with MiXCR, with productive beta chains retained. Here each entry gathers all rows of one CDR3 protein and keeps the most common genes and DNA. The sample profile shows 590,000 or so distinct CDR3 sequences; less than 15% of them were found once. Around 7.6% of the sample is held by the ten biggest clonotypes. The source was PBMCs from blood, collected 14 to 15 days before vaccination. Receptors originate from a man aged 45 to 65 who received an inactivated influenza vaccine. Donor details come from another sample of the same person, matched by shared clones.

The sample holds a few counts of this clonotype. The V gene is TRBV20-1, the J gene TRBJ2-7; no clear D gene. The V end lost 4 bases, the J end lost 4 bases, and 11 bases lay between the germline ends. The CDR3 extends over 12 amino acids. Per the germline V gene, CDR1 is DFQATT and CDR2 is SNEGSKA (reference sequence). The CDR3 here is CSAKQWEYEQYF. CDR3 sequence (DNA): TGCAGTGCTAAACAGTGGGAATACGAGCAGTACTTC.

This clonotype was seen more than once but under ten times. The CDR3 sequence: CASSAPGVEQFF. CDR3 DNA: TGTGCCAGCAGCGCCCCCGGGGTTGAGCAGTTCTTC. This sequence joins TRBV5-6 and TRBJ2-1; a weak D match, TRBD2 (5 bases). Germline values: CDR1 SGHDT, CDR2 YYEEEE. V lost 4 bases, J lost 9 bases, and 11 bases lay in between. The CDR3 has 12 residues. The entire variable domain, with the rest obtained from reference TRBV5-6 and TRBJ2-1, is as follows: DAGVTQSPTHLIKTRGQQVTLRCSPKSGHDTVSWYQQALGQGPQFIFQYYEEEERQRGNFPDRFSGHQFPNYSSELNVNALLLGDSALYLCASSAPGVEQFFGPGTRLTVL.

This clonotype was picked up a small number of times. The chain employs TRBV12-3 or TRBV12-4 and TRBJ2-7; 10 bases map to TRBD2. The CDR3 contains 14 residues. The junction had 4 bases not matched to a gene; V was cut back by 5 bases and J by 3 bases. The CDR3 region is CASSTRTSGYEQYF. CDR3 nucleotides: TGTGCCAGCAGTACGAGGACTAGCGGCTACGAGCAGTACTTC.

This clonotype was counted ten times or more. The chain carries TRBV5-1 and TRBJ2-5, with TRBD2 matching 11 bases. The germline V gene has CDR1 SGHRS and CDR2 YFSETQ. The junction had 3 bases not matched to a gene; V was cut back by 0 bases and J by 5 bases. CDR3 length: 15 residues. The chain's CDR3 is CASSLGLAGSETQYF. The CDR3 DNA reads TGCGCCAGCAGCTTGGGACTAGCGGGGTCTGAGACCCAGTACTTC.

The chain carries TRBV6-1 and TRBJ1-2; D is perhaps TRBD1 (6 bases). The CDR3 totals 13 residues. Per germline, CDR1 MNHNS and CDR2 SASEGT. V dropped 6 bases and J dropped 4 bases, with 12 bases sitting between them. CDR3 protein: CASRDTGSYGYTF. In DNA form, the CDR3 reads TGTGCCAGCAGGGATACAGGGTCCTATGGCTACACCTTC.

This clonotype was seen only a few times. CDR3 residues: CASSRPLLAGVLDEQFF. CDR3 bases: TGCGCCAGCAGCCGCCCACTTCTAGCGGGAGTCCTCGATGAGCAGTTCTTC. The chain links TRBV4-3 to TRBJ2-1, with 10 bases identical to TRBD2. V dropped 4 bases and J dropped 8; count of bases not matched to a gene: 14. There are 17 residues in the CDR3. Germline CDR1 reads LGHNA; CDR2 reads YSLEER.

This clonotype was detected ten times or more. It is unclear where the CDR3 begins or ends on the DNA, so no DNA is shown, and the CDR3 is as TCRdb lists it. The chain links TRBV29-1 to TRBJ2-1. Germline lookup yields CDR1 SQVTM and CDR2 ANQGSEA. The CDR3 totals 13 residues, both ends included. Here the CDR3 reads CSSSDSAYNEQFF.

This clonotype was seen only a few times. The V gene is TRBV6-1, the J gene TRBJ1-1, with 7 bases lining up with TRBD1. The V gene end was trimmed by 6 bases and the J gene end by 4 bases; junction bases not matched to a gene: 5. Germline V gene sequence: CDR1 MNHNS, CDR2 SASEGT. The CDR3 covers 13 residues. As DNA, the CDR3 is TGTGCCAGCAGACCGACAGGGCTCACTGAAGCTTTCTTT. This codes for CASRPTGLTEAFF.

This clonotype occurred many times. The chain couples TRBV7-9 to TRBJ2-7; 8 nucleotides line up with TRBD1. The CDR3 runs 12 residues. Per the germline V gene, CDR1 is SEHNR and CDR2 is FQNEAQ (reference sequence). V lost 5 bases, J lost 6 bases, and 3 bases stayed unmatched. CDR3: CASSPDRVEQYF. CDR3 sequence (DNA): TGTGCCAGCAGCCCGGACAGGGTCGAGCAGTACTTC.

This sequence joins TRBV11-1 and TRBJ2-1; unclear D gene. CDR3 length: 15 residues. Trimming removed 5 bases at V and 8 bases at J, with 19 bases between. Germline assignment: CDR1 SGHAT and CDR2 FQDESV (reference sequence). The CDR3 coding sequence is TGTGCCAGCAGCCCTCTTGAAGAGATTGAGGATGAGCAGTTCTTC. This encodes CASSPLEEIEDEQFF.

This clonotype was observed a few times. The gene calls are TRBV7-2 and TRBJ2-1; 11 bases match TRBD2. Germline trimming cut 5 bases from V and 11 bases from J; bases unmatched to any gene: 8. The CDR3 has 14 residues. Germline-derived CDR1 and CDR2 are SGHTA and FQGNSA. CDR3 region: CASSPNTSGRKQFF. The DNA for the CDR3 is TGTGCCAGCAGCCCTAATACTAGCGGGAGAAAGCAGTTCTTC.

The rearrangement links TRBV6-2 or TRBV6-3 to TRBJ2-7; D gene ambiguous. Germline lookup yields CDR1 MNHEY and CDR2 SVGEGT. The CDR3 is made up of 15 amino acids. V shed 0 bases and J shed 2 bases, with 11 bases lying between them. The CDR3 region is CASSYSEASPYEQYF. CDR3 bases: TGTGCCAGCAGTTACTCAGAGGCGTCTCCCTACGAGCAGTACTTC.

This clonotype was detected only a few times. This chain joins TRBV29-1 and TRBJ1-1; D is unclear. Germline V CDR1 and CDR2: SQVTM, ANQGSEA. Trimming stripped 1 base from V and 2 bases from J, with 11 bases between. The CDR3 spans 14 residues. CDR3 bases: TGCAGCGTTGAAGGGAGGCACGCCAACACTGAAGCTTTCTTT. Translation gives CSVEGRHANTEAFF.

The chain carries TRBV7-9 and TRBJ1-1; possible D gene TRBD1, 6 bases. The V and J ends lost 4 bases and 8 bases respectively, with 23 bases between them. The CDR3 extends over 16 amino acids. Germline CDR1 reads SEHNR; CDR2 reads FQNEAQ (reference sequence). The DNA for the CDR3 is TGTGCCAGCAGCTCCCCGGCAGGGGCGCGGATAGTGGAAGCTTTCTTT. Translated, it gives CASSSPAGARIVEAFF.

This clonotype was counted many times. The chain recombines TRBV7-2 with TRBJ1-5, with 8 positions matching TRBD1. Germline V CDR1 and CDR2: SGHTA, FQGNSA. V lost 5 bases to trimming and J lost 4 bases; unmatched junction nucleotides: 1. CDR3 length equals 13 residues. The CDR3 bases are TGTGCCAGCAGCAACAGGGGGAATCAGCCCCAGCATTTT. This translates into CASSNRGNQPQHF.

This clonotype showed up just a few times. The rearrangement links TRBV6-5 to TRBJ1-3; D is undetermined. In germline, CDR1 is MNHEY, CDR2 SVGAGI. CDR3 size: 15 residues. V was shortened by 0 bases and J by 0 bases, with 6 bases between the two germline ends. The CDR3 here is CASSYSFNSGNTIYF. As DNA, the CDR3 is TGTGCCAGCAGTTACTCATTCAACTCTGGAAACACCATATATTTT.

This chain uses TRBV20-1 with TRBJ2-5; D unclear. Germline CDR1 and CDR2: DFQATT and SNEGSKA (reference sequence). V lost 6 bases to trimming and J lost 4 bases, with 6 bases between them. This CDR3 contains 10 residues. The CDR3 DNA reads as TGCAGTGCCGAGTCAGAGACCCAGTACTTC. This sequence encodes CSAESETQYF.

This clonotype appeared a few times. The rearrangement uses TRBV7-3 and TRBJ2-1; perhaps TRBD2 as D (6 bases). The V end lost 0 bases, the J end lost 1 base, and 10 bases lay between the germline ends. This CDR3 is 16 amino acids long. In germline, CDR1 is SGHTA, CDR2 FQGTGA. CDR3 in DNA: TGTGCCAGCAGCTTAACTAGCGGTGTGTCCTACAATGAGCAGTTCTTC. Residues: CASSLTSGVSYNEQFF.

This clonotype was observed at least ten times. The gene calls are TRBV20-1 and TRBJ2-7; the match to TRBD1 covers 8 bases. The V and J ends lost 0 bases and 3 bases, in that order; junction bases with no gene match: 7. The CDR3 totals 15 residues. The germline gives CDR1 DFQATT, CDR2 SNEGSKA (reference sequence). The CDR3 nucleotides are TGCAGTGCTAGAGATTCCGGGACAGGCCGCTACGAGCAGTACTTC. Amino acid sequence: CSARDSGTGRYEQYF.

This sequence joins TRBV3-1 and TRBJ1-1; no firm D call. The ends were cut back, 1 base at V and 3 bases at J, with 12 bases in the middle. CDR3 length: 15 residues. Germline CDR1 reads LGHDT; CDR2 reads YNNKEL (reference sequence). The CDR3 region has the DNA TGTGCCAGCAGCCAAGGGGGTGGTAGACACACTGAAGCTTTCTTT. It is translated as CASSQGGGRHTEAFF. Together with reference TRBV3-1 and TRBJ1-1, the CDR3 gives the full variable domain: DTAVSQTPKYLVTQMGNDKSIKCEQNLGHDTMYWYKQDSKKFLKIMFSYNNKELIINETVPNRFSPKSPDKAHLNLHINSLELGDSAVYFCASSQGGGRHTEAFFGQGTRLTVV.

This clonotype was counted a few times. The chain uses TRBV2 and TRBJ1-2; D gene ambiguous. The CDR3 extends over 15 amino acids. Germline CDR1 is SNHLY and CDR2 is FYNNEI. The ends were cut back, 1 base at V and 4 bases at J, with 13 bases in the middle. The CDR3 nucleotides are TGTGCCAGCAGTGAAGGCTTATCGTCAAGCTATGGCTACACCTTC. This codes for CASSEGLSSSYGYTF. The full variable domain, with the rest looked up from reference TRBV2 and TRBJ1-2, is EPEVTQTPSHQVTQMGQEVILRCVPISNHLYFYWYRQILGQKVEFLVSFYNNEISEKSEIFDDQFSVERPDGSNFTLKIRSTKLEDSAMYFCASSEGLSSSYGYTFGSGTRLTVV.

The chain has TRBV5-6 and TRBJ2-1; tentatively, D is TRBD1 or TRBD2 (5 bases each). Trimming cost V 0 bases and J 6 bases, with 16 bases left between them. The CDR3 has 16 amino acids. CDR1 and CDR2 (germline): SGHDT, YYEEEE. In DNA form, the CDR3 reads TGTGCCAGCAGCTTGGGGAGGCAGGGTCGGGGCAATGAGCAGTTCTTC. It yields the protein CASSLGRQGRGNEQFF. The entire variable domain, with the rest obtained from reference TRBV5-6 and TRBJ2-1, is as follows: DAGVTQSPTHLIKTRGQQVTLRCSPKSGHDTVSWYQQALGQGPQFIFQYYEEEERQRGNFPDRFSGHQFPNYSSELNVNALLLGDSALYLCASSLGRQGRGNEQFFGPGTRLTVL.

The CDR3 DNA sequence: TGCGCCAGCAGAAAGGAGGGTAACTACACCTTC. Residues: CASRKEGNYTF. The chain recombines TRBV5-1 with TRBJ1-2; D call uncertain. V gave up 5 bases and J gave up 10 bases, with 12 bases separating them. The length of the CDR3 is 11 residues. Germline V lookup: CDR1 SGHRS, CDR2 YFSETQ.

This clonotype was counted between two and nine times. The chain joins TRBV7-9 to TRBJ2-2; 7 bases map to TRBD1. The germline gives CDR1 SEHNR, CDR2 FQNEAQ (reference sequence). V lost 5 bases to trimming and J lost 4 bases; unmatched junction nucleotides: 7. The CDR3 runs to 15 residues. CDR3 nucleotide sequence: TGTGCCAGCAGCCCCGGGACAGATGGCACCGGGGAGCTGTTTTTT. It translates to CASSPGTDGTGELFF.